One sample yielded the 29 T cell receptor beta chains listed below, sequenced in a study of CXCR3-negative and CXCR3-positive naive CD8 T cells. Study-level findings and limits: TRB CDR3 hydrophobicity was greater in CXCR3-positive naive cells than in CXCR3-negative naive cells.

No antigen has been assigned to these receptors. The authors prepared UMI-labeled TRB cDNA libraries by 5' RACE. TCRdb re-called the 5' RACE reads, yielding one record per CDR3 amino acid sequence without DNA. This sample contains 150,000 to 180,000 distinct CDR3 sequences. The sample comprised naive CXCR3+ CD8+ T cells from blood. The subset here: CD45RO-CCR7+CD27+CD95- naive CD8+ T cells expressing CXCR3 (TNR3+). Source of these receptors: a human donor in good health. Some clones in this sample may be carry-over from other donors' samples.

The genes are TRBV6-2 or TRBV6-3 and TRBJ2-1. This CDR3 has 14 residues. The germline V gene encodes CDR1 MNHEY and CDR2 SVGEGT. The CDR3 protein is CASTPYSSYNEQFF.

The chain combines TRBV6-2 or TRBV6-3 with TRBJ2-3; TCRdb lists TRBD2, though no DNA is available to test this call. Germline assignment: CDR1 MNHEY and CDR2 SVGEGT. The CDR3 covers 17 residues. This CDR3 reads CASSSVVAGERTDTQYF.

The CDR3 sequence is CASREDEGKNNEQFF. The rearrangement links TRBV28 to TRBJ2-1; there is no DNA to check the TCRdb D call of TRBD1. This CDR3 contains 15 residues. CDR1 is MDHEN and CDR2 is SYDVKM in the germline V gene.

This CDR3 is CASSLEGSGYTF. V gene TRBV5-1 combines with J gene TRBJ1-2; there is no DNA to check the TCRdb D call of TRBD1. CDR1 and CDR2 (germline): SGHRS, YFSETQ. This CDR3 is built from 12 residues.

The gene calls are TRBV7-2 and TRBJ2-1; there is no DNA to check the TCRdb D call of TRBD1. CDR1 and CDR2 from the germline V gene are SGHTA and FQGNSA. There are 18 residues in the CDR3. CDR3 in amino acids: CASSHPEIQGGPYNEQFF.

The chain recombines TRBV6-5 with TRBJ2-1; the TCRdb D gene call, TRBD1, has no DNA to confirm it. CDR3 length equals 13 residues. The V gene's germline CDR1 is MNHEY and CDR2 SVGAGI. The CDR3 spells CASSPPHTGDEFF.

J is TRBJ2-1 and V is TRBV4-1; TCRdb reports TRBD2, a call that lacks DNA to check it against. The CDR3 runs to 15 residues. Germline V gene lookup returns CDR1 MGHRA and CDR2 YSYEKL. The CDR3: CASSQGTSGYNEQFF.

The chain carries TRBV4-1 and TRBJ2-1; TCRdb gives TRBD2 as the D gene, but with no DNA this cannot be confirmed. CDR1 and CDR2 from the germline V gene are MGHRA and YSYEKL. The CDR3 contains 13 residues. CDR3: CASSQSQGGPNRF.

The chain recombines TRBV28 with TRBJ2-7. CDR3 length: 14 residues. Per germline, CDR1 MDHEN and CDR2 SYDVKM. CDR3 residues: CASSPRWGSYEQYF.

CDR3: CSARPMISGSSYEQYF. The chain recombines TRBV20-1 with TRBJ2-7; TCRdb selects TRBD2, and the lack of DNA leaves this call unchecked. Germline V CDR1 and CDR2: DFQATT, SNEGSKA (reference sequence). The CDR3 is made up of 16 amino acids.

The CDR3 loop is CASSIGLAGYNEQFF. V usage is TRBV19 and J usage is TRBJ2-1; the D gene TCRdb calls, TRBD2, cannot be checked with no DNA. Germline loops: CDR1 LNHDA, CDR2 SQIVND (reference sequence). This CDR3 has 15 residues.

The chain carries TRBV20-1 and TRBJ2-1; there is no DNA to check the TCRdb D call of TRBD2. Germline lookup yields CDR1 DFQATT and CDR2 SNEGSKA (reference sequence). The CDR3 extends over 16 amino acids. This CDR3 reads CSARAGLAAWVAEQFF.

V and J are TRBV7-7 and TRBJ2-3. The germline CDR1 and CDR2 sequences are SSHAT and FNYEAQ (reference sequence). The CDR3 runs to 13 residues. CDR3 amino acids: CASSQRGTDTQYF.

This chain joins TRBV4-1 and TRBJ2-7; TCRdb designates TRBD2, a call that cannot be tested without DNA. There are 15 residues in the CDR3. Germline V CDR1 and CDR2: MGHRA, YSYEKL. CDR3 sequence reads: CASSQEGRPAYEQYF.

CDR3 amino acids: CASSLGGGGRHGYTF. This chain joins TRBV7-9 and TRBJ1-2. The CDR3 is 15 residues long. Per germline, CDR1 SEHNR and CDR2 FQNEAQ (reference sequence). The entire variable domain, with the rest obtained from reference TRBV7-9 and TRBJ1-2, is as follows: DTGVSQNPRHKITKRGQNVTFRCDPISEHNRLYWYRQTLGQGPEFLTYFQNEAQLEKSRLLSDRFSAERPKGSFSTLEIQRTEQGDSAMYLCASSLGGGGRHGYTFGSGTRLTVV.

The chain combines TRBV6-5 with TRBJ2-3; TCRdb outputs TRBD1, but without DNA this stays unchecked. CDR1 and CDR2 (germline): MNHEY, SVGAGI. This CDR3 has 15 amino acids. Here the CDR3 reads CASSYFGAEGDTQYF.

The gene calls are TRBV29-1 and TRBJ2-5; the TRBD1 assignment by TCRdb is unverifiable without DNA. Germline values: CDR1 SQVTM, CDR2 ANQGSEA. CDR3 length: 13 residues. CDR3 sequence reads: CSVERDVQETQYF.

The CDR3 region is CATSTGTNSPLHF. The chain couples TRBV15 to TRBJ1-6; TCRdb gives TRBD1 as the D gene, but with no DNA this cannot be confirmed. The germline CDR1 and CDR2 sequences are LNHNV and YYDKDF (reference sequence). The CDR3 runs to 13 residues.

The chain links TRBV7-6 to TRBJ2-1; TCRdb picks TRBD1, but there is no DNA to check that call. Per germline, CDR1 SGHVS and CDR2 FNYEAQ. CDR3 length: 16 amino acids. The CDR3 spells CASSLYMAPGGDEQFF.

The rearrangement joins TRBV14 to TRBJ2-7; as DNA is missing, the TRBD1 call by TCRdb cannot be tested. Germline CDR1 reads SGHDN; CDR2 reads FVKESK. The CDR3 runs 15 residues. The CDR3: CASSQVAGDAYEQYF.

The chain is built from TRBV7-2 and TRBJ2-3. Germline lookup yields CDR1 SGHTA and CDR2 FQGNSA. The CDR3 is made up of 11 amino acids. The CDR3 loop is CASSYTDTQYF.

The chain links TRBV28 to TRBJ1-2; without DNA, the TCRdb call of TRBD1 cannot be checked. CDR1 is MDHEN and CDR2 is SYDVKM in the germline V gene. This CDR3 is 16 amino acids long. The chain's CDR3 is CASTREGQGLVYGYTF.

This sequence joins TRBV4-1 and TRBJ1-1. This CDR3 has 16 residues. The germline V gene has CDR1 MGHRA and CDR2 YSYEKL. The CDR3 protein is CASSQEAAYMNTEAFF.

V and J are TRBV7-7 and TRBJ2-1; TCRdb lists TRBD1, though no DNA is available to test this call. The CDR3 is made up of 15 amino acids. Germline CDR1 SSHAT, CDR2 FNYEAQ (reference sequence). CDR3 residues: CASSTQESSYNEQFF.

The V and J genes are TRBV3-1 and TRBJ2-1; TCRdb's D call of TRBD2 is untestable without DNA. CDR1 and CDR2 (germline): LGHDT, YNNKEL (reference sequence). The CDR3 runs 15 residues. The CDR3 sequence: CASSPRPKALDEQFF.

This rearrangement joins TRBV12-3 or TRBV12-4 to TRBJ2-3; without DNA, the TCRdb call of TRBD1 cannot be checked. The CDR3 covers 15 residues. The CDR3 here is CASRESGTGGDTQYF.

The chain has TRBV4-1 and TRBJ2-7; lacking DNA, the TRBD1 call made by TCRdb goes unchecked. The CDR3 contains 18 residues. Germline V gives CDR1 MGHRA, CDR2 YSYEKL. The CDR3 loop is CASSLSPGQGSPLNEQYF.

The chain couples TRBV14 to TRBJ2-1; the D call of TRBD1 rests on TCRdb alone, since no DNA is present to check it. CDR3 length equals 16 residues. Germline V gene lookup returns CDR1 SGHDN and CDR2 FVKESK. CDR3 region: CASSQLGTGTYNEQFF. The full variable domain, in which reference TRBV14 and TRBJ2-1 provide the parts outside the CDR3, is EAGVTQFPSHSVIEKGQTVTLRCDPISGHDNLYWYRRVMGKEIKFLLHFVKESKQDESGMPNNRFLAERTGGTYSTLKVQPAELEDSGVYFCASSQLGTGTYNEQFFGPGTRLTVL.

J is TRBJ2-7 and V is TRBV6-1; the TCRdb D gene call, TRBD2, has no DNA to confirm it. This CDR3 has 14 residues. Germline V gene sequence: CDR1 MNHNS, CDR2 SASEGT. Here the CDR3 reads CASSELDSAYEQYF.